This TCR beta chain was identified during a study of T cells in Graves' hyperthyroidism and ophthalmopathy. This clonotype has at least ten counts. TCR beta CDR3 regions were amplified from RNA transcripts. The HTBI primer set was used in a first-round RT-PCR of the TCR CDR3. TCRdb ran MiXCR on the multiplex PCR reads and lists one entry per CDR3 protein. The sample records hundreds of thousands of distinct CDR3 sequences, roughly 46% being singletons. The CDR3 is made up of 12 amino acids. CDR1 SNHLY and CDR2 FYNNEI come from the germline V gene. J lost 3 bases, V lost 7 bases, and 2 bases had no gene match.

V usage is TRBV2 and J usage is TRBJ1-1; 7 nucleotides agree with TRBD1. This TCR came from an adult man with Graves' disease, either hyperthyroidism or ophthalmopathy (not recorded which). Sequenced input: peripheral blood or thyroid tissue (not recorded which). The CDR3 DNA is TGTGCCAGCAACCAGGGGGACACTGAAGCTTTCTTT. Its protein product is CASNQGDTEAFF.